Listed below are T cell receptor beta chains from one sample, sequenced in a study of blood T cell repertoires in COVID-19. Generated by immunoSEQ multiplex PCR, the TCRdb table keeps only in-frame clones and is missing some. Of hundreds of thousands of clones in the sample, 70% to 90% are singletons; the top ten hold around 7%. Sequenced: PBMCs or T cells enriched from blood (not recorded which). These TCRs come from a woman aged 40 to 55 with acute COVID-19. Each CDR3 is given with its conserved first and last residue.

v_gene	j_gene	CDR3aa
TRBV4-2	TRBJ2-2	CASSPDSGYGELFF
TRBV7-9	TRBJ1-3	CASSLGGARSGNTIYF
TRBV6-1	TRBJ1-2	CASSELSYGYTF
TRBV12-3/TRBV12-4	TRBJ1-1	CASSPGVNTEAFF
TRBV2	TRBJ2-3	CASSVQGYTDTQYF
TRBV21-1	TRBJ2-3	CASSNYWRDTQYF
TRBV10-3	TRBJ2-2	CAISETRGSGNTGELFF
TRBV15	TRBJ1-4	CATSSGAREKLFF
TRBV12-5	TRBJ1-2	CASGWGQVTNYGYTF
TRBV4-1	TRBJ1-2	CASSQDRRGRNGYTF
TRBV11-1	TRBJ1-2	CASSSSGDYGYTF
TRBV5-1	TRBJ1-1	CASSNGQGMANTEAFF
TRBV6-5	TRBJ1-2	CAGQGTAFGYTF
TRBV5-6	TRBJ2-7	CASSHGRSYEQYF
TRBV11-2	TRBJ1-2	CASSFDRVAGYTF
TRBV9	TRBJ1-2	CASSGGQTANYGYTF
TRBV6-5	TRBJ1-4	CASSSLAGTVNEKLFF
TRBV23-1	TRBJ1-3	CASSPRTPGEVGNTIYF
TRBV28	TRBJ1-1	CASTAWDIDGAFF
TRBV7-3	TRBJ2-1	CASSFGLNNEQFF
TRBV10-3	TRBJ1-2	CAISAGQSLSSYGYTF
TRBV21-1	TRBJ1-6	CASSKAGGNSPLHF
TRBV29-1	TRBJ1-2	CSVLDSLSYGYTF
TRBV21-1	TRBJ2-4	CASRSGTNKQAKNIQYF
TRBV2	TRBJ2-3	CASTGDSFSDTQYF
TRBV6-5	TRBJ1-1	CASSKRPGQAAKAFF
TRBV10-3	TRBJ1-4	CATAADRINEKLFF
TRBV6-5	TRBJ1-1	CASRNRATMNTEAFF
TRBV30	TRBJ2-3	CAWRGAGAPSTDTQYF
TRBV4-2	TRBJ1-2	CASSQEGGAEGYTF
TRBV19	TRBJ1-3	CASRGTGNTIYF
TRBV27	TRBJ2-2	CASSLSTGLANTGELFF
TRBV11-2	TRBJ2-3	CASSSVEGLGDTQYF
TRBV7-3	TRBJ1-2	CASSPYPTDRTYGYTF
TRBV24-1	TRBJ1-6	CATSDPQGAYRSYNSPLHF
TRBV5-1	TRBJ2-3	CASKGTESTDTQYF
TRBV5-5	TRBJ1-3	CASSLEATSGNTIYF
TRBV6-1	TRBJ1-2	CASSDPDLIAGLAIGYGYTF
TRBV7-9	TRBJ2-5	CASSLGLPEVPLETQYF
TRBV19	TRBJ2-7	CASSISSTKSYEQYF
TRBV4-1	TRBJ2-7	CASSQVMPRGVYEQYF
TRBV19	TRBJ2-3	CASSITSGREVRDTQYF